This T cell receptor beta chain derives from a study of blood T cell repertoires in COVID-19. Whole-study context: T cells, B-cell-depleted T cells, or PBMCs provided the cDNA or gDNA that served as material.

Germline V gives CDR1 ENHRY, CDR2 SYGVKD. Trimming stripped 0 bases from V and 6 bases from J, with 10 bases between. The CDR3 is made up of 14 amino acids. The method was immunoSEQ multiplex PCR; TCRdb's version includes in-frame clones alone and lacks a portion of them. The table lists 190,000 or so clones, 80% to 90% of them singletons. The sequence derives from a man aged 50 to 60 with active or convalescent COVID-19. This chain links TRBV10-3 with TRBJ2-3; perhaps TRBD2 as D (5 bases). Material for sequencing was peripheral blood. CDR3 sequence reads: CAISESASWDTQYF. The CDR3 nucleotides read TGTGCCATCAGTGAGTCAGCTAGCTGGGATACGCAGTATTTT.